Shown below are 24 T cell receptor beta chains from a single sample sequenced in a study of blood T cell repertoires in COVID-19. TCRdb's table, derived via immunoSEQ multiplex PCR, lists solely in-frame clones and lacks some. In the table there are around 190,000 clones, nearly 90% of which are singletons. Sequencing was performed on peripheral blood. These receptors came from a man aged 45-65 years with COVID-19, enrolled during active disease.

The J gene is TRBJ2-1, the V gene TRBV7-8; 11 bases are a match to TRBD2. CDR1 and CDR2 (germline): SGHVS, FQNEAQ. The CDR3 consists of 15 residues. The trim removed 5 bases at V and 8 bases at J, leaving 8 bases unmatched. This CDR3 reads CASSPVAGGPDEQFF. CDR3 sequence (DNA): TGTGCCAGCAGCCCGGTAGCGGGAGGGCCAGATGAGCAGTTCTTC. Variable domain in full (rest from reference TRBV7-8 and TRBJ2-1): GAGVSQSPRYKVAKRGQDVALRCDPISGHVSLFWYQQALGQGPEFLTYFQNEAQLDKSGLPSDRFFAERPEGSVSTLKIQRTQQEDSAVYLCASSPVAGGPDEQFFGPGTRLTVL.

The genes are TRBV5-6 and TRBJ2-2; 9 positions match TRBD2. The CDR3 totals 16 residues. Germline V gene lookup returns CDR1 SGHDT and CDR2 YYEEEE. V was pared by 4 bases and J by 6 bases, with 10 bases of the junction left unmatched. The CDR3 sequence: CASSRGLAGLSGELFF. In nucleotides, the CDR3 is TGTGCCAGCAGCCGGGGACTAGCCGGCCTGTCCGGGGAGCTGTTTTTT.

This clone was found once. The chain joins TRBV5-4 to TRBJ1-2; 8 nucleotides line up with TRBD1. This CDR3 is 14 amino acids long. CDR1 is SGHNT and CDR2 is YYREEE in the germline V gene (reference sequence). V gave up 0 bases and J gave up 8 bases; unmatched junction bases: 6. DNA of the CDR3: TGTGCCAGCAGCTTGGCCTTGGCAGGGGGCGGCTACACCTTC. Translating gives CASSLALAGGGYTF.

Of note for this clone: The same CDR3 also results from other DNA sequences found in this sample. The J gene is TRBJ1-6, the V gene TRBV27; D remains ambiguous. Germline values: CDR1 MNHEY, CDR2 SMNVEV (reference sequence). Trimming removed 1 base at V and 10 bases at J, with 14 bases between. The CDR3 length is 15 residues. The CDR3 region has the DNA TGTGCCAGCAGTTTATACGCGGGCCATGGATCACCCCTCCACTTT. This codes for CASSLYAGHGSPLHF.

This rearrangement joins TRBV15 to TRBJ2-1, with 7 positions matching TRBD1. From germline, CDR1 is LNHNV and CDR2 YYDKDF (reference sequence). The CDR3 runs 14 residues. After removal of 8 bases from V and 3 bases from J, the junction contained 7 bases not matched to a gene. CDR3 nucleotide sequence: TGTGCCACCTCGCAGGGGGATGTCTACAATGAGCAGTTCTTC. Its translation: CATSQGDVYNEQFF.

This clone appeared a single time. The J gene is TRBJ1-4, the V gene TRBV10-3; D is perhaps TRBD1 (6 bases). The CDR3 runs to 16 residues. Germline CDR1 is ENHRY and CDR2 is SYGVKD. V lost 2 bases and J 7 bases, leaving 17 bases between the germline ends. The CDR3 is CAISEGGQGRVEKLFF. The CDR3 nucleotides read TGTGCCATCAGTGAGGGAGGTCAGGGGCGTGTTGAAAAACTGTTTTTT.

The genes are TRBV5-1 and TRBJ2-1, with TRBD1 identical over 7 bases. Germline V gives CDR1 SGHRS, CDR2 YFSETQ. Trimming cost V 7 bases and J 5 bases; bases outside gene matches: 9. This CDR3 is built from 14 residues. The CDR3 is CASQLTGPDNEQFF. In DNA, the CDR3 is TGCGCCAGCCAACTGACAGGGCCCGACAATGAGCAGTTCTTC.

This clone was recorded once. The rearrangement links TRBV19 to TRBJ2-2, with D perhaps TRBD2 (6 bases). The germline gives CDR1 LNHDA, CDR2 SQIVND (reference sequence). The CDR3 is 17 residues long. Trimming pared 6 bases from V and 4 bases from J, leaving 21 bases between. The CDR3 DNA sequence: TGTGCCAGTAGCAGGTCCGGGTGGGGGAGGACCACCGGGGAGCTGTTTTTT. The encoded protein is CASSRSGWGRTTGELFF. Full variable domain (outside the CDR3, taken from reference TRBV19 and TRBJ2-2): DGGITQSPKYLFRKEGQNVTLSCEQNLNHDAMYWYRQDPGQGLRLIYYSQIVNDFQKGDIAEGYSVSREKKESFPLTVTSAQKNPTAFYLCASSRSGWGRTTGELFFGEGSRLTVL.

The chain combines TRBV6-6 with TRBJ2-7, with D possibly matching TRBD1 (5 bases). Germline lookup yields CDR1 MNHNY and CDR2 SVGAGI (reference sequence). The V end lost 2 bases, the J end lost 2 bases, and 7 bases lay between the germline ends. CDR3 length: 13 residues. CDR3 amino acids: CASSYRGTYEQYF. The CDR3 region has the DNA TGTGCCAGCAGTTACAGGGGAACCTACGAGCAGTACTTC.

This clone was observed a handful of times. The chain uses TRBV6-2 or TRBV6-3 and TRBJ2-7, with a weak D call TRBD2 (5 bases). The V gene's germline CDR1 is MNHEY and CDR2 SVGEGT. V was cut by 6 bases and J by 7 bases, with 25 bases left in between. The CDR3 has 16 residues. In nucleotides, the CDR3 is TGTGCCAGCAGCCCCGCGAGGACTCATCTACACTGGGAGCAGTACTTC. The encoded protein is CASSPARTHLHWEQYF.

The chain recombines TRBV3-1 (or the pseudogene TRBV3-2) with TRBJ2-7, with D possibly TRBD2 on 6 matching bases. The CDR3 is 15 amino acids. Looked up from germline, CDR1 is LGHDT and CDR2 is YNNKEL (reference sequence). Trimming removed 1 base from V and 4 bases from J, with 14 bases in between. The CDR3 spells CASSQVHGSGYEQYF. DNA of the CDR3: TGTGCCAGCAGCCAAGTTCACGGGAGTGGGTACGAGCAGTACTTC.

V usage is TRBV5-1 and J usage is TRBJ2-5; possible D gene TRBD1, 5 bases. There are 13 residues in the CDR3. The V gene lost 7 bases and the J gene lost 0 bases, with 10 bases spanning the gap. The germline V gene encodes CDR1 SGHRS and CDR2 YFSETQ. The CDR3, as DNA: TGCGCCAGCCGTTCAGGGTACCAAGAGACCCAGTACTTC. Translation: CASRSGYQETQYF.

The gene calls are TRBV11-2 and TRBJ1-2; D unclear. This CDR3 region has 12 residues. Germline CDR1 reads SGHAT; CDR2 reads FQNNGV. Trimming pared 5 bases from V and 2 bases from J, leaving 6 bases between. CDR3 DNA sequence: TGTGCCAGCAGCCCTTCGAACTATGGCTACACCTTC. Protein: CASSPSNYGYTF.

The gene calls are TRBV2 and TRBJ2-1; 8 bases match TRBD1. The CDR3 extends over 16 amino acids. The germline CDR1 and CDR2 sequences are SNHLY and FYNNEI. V lost 5 bases and J lost 0; bases outside the gene matches: 6. The CDR3 is CASSRDRSLSYNEQFF. CDR3 nucleotides: TGTGCCAGCAGTCGGGACAGGTCCCTCTCCTACAATGAGCAGTTCTTC.

The V call is TRBV7-2, the J call TRBJ2-2; 8 positions agree with TRBD1. Germline trimming cut 5 bases from V and 0 bases from J; bases unmatched to any gene: 5. Germline assignment: CDR1 SGHTA and CDR2 FQGNSA. This CDR3 is 16 amino acids long. CDR3 region: CASSMTGDPNTGELFF. The CDR3 nucleotides read TGTGCCAGCAGCATGACAGGGGACCCGAACACCGGGGAGCTGTTTTTT.

The rearrangement links TRBV28 to TRBJ1-5, with 10 bases fitting TRBD1. CDR1 and CDR2 (germline): MDHEN, SYDVKM. The junction had 10 bases not matched to a gene; V was cut back by 8 bases and J by 0 bases. The CDR3 runs to 17 residues. The CDR3: CASHDPGQGYSNQPQHF. As DNA, the CDR3 is TGTGCCAGCCATGATCCGGGACAGGGGTATAGCAATCAGCCCCAGCATTTT. Looking up the rest from reference TRBV28 and TRBJ1-5 gives the full variable domain: DVKVTQSSRYLVKRTGEKVFLECVQDMDHENMFWYRQDPGLGLRLIYFSYDVKMKEKGDIPEGYSVSREKKERFSLILESASTNQTSMYLCASHDPGQGYSNQPQHFGDGTRLSIL.

The chain links TRBV6-2 or TRBV6-3 to TRBJ1-5; the D is unclear. The V end was cut by 2 bases, the J end by 0 bases, with 5 bases between. Germline V CDR1 and CDR2: MNHEY, SVGEGT. CDR3 length: 14 residues. This chain's CDR3 is CASSYHTSNQPQHF. In nucleotides, the CDR3 is TGTGCCAGCAGTTACCACACTAGCAATCAGCCCCAGCATTTT.

The chain uses TRBV6-5 and TRBJ2-3, with TRBD2 matching over 7 bases. Germline V gene lookup returns CDR1 MNHEY and CDR2 SVGAGI. This CDR3 has 15 residues. The J segment lost 1 base and the V segment lost 6 bases, leaving 7 bases of the junction unmatched. CDR3 DNA: TGTGCCAGCAGCCTACTAGCGACGGGCACAGATACGCAGTATTTT. As protein: CASSLLATGTDTQYF.

J is TRBJ2-1 and V is TRBV7-6; 8 bases match TRBD1. The V gene's germline CDR1 is SGHVS and CDR2 FNYEAQ. This CDR3 is 16 amino acids long. With 4 bases clipped from V and 8 bases from J, the junction kept 13 bases outside the gene matches. This CDR3 reads CASSSRQGLMYDEQFF. DNA for the CDR3: TGTGCCAGCAGCTCGCGACAGGGGTTGATGTATGATGAGCAGTTCTTC.

This clone was seen a single time. The chain employs TRBV5-6 and TRBJ2-3; TRBD2 matches 10 bases. With 1 base clipped from V and 2 bases from J, the junction kept 4 bases outside the gene matches. CDR3 length: 16 residues. CDR1 and CDR2 (germline): SGHDT, YYEEEE. CDR3 sequence: CASSLPSGGSTDTQYF. The CDR3 coding sequence is TGTGCCAGCAGCTTGCCTAGCGGGGGCTCCACAGATACGCAGTATTTT.

This clone occurred once. The rearrangement uses TRBV27 and TRBJ1-3, with TRBD1 as a possible D gene (5 bases). V was clipped by 4 bases and J by 0 bases, with 13 bases between them. Per the germline V gene, CDR1 is MNHEY and CDR2 is SMNVEV (reference sequence). This CDR3 comprises 16 residues. This CDR3 reads CASSSAGASSGNTIYF. CDR3 sequence (DNA): TGTGCCAGCAGTTCGGCTGGGGCTAGCTCTGGAAACACCATATATTTT.

The chain recombines TRBV2 with TRBJ1-4; 9 nucleotides line up with TRBD1. Unmatched junction bases numbered 10, after V lost 6 bases and J lost 8 bases. Germline CDR1 reads SNHLY; CDR2 reads FYNNEI. The CDR3 runs 15 residues. The CDR3 spells CASRDTGGFGEKLFF. The CDR3 DNA is TGTGCCAGCAGGGATACAGGGGGCTTTGGAGAAAAACTGTTTTTT.

The J gene is TRBJ2-1, the V gene TRBV19; 13 bases line up with TRBD2. The CDR3 covers 15 residues. Trimming at V came to 6 bases and at J to 9 bases, leaving 8 bases not matched to a gene. Germline values: CDR1 LNHDA, CDR2 SQIVND (reference sequence). The CDR3 here is CASSQLAGGPGEQFF. Here the CDR3 DNA reads TGTGCCAGTAGCCAACTAGCGGGAGGGCCAGGTGAGCAGTTCTTC.

The CDR3 sequence: CASSFGRGERGYTF. As DNA, the CDR3 is TGTGCCAGCAGTTTCGGCAGGGGGGAACGTGGCTACACCTTC. The V call is TRBV27, the J call TRBJ1-2; 7 nucleotides align to TRBD1. Germline loops: CDR1 MNHEY, CDR2 SMNVEV (reference sequence). This CDR3 contains 14 residues. V lost 3 bases and J lost 7; bases outside the gene matches: 8.